Shown below are 21 T cell receptor beta chains from a single sample sequenced in a study of T cell responses to AZD1222 COVID-19 vaccine. The repertoire was sequenced with immunoSEQ multiplex PCR; TCRdb's copy has only in-frame clones and lacks some. The data contain around 120,000 clones, about 90% of them seen just once; the ten biggest clones take up 3.5% to 5%. The sequencing used peripheral blood, collected on day 0 of AZD1222 vaccination. The receptors come from an adult in good health.

J is TRBJ2-7 and V is TRBV21-1; TRBD1, the D gene given by the table, was not confirmed from the DNA. TRBV21-1 is classified as a pseudogene. The CDR3 sequence is 16 residues long. CDR3 nucleotides: TGTGCCAGCAGCAAAGTAGGGACAGGGGATACCTACGAGCAGTACTTC. It encodes CASSKVGTGDTYEQYF.

This clone has more than one count but fewer than ten. The chain carries TRBV18 and TRBJ1-5, with D possibly TRBD1 on 6 matching bases. Between the trimmed V and J ends, which lost 6 bases and 3 bases, there was a span of 12 bases. The CDR3 spans 14 residues. CDR1 is KGHSH, CDR2 LQKENI, per germline. DNA for the CDR3: TGTGCCAGCTCCGAGCGACAGGACAATCAGCCCCAGCATTTT. Translation: CASSERQDNQPQHF.

This clone was counted a single time. The rearrangement uses TRBV5-5 and TRBJ1-1, with TRBD1 matching over 7 bases. The CDR3 spans 14 residues. With V trimmed by 7 bases and J by 2 bases, 8 bases remained unmatched. Germline V gene sequence: CDR1 SGHKS, CDR2 YYEKEE (reference sequence). CDR3 loop: CASLEGAVNTEAFF. Written as DNA, the CDR3 is TGTGCCAGCCTTGAGGGGGCGGTAAACACTGAAGCTTTCTTT. Full variable domain (missing parts from reference TRBV5-5 and TRBJ1-1): DAGVTQSPTHLIKTRGQQVTLRCSPISGHKSVSWYQQVLGQGPQFIFQYYEKEERGRGNFPDRFSARQFPNYSSELNVNALLLGDSALYLCASLEGAVNTEAFFGQGTRLTVV.

The chain uses TRBV6-5 and TRBJ1-1; 7 nucleotides align to TRBD1. Trimming at V came to 6 bases and at J to 6 bases, leaving 13 bases not matched to a gene. CDR1 is MNHEY and CDR2 is SVGAGI in the germline V gene. The CDR3 totals 15 residues. CDR3 amino acids: CASSRTGPTGAEAFF. The CDR3 nucleotides are TGTGCCAGCAGCCGGACAGGCCCGACTGGCGCTGAAGCTTTCTTT.

The V gene is TRBV2, the J gene TRBJ1-2; 9 bases align to TRBD1. This CDR3 contains 15 residues. V lost 4 bases and J lost 5; bases outside the gene matches: 8. Germline V gene data show CDR1 as SNHLY and CDR2 as FYNNEI. CDR3 protein: CASSGTGGREYGYTF. The CDR3 region has the DNA TGTGCCAGCAGTGGTACAGGGGGCCGGGAATATGGCTACACCTTC.

The chain carries TRBV24-1 and TRBJ2-7; possibly TRBD1 for D (5 bases). The V end was cut by 4 bases, the J end by 3 bases, with 12 bases between. This CDR3 contains 14 residues. The germline gives CDR1 KGHDR, CDR2 SFDVKD. The CDR3 is CATSDPQGFYEQYF. CDR3 sequence (DNA): TGTGCCACCAGTGACCCCCAGGGATTCTACGAGCAGTACTTC.

Written as DNA, the CDR3 is TGCGCCAGCAGCTTAACGCAGGGGGAAGCTTTCTTT. It encodes CASSLTQGEAFF. This chain uses TRBV5-1 with TRBJ1-1; D is perhaps TRBD1 (6 bases). Trimming removed 2 bases at V and 8 bases at J, with 10 bases between. CDR1 is SGHRS and CDR2 is YFSETQ in the germline V gene. The length of the CDR3 is 12 residues.

The CDR3 bases are TGTGCCAGCATGGAGGGGGCAGGCTATGGCTACACCTTC. Its protein is CASMEGAGYGYTF. The J gene is TRBJ1-2, the V gene TRBV2; 7 bases fit TRBD1. After removal of 7 bases from V and 4 bases from J, the junction contained 6 bases not matched to a gene. Germline values: CDR1 SNHLY, CDR2 FYNNEI. There are 13 residues in the CDR3.

The rearrangement links TRBV5-1 to TRBJ1-2; TRBD1 is a possible D gene (6 bases). CDR1 is SGHRS and CDR2 is YFSETQ in the germline V gene. With 3 bases removed from V and 7 bases from J, the gap between germline ends came to 16 bases. The CDR3 length is 14 residues. The CDR3 region has the DNA TGCGCCAGCAGCTACGACACAGGGAAAGCTGGCTACACCTTC. Its protein is CASSYDTGKAGYTF.

V usage is TRBV18 and J usage is TRBJ1-5; TRBD1 aligns across 10 bases. Looked up from germline, CDR1 is KGHSH and CDR2 is LQKENI. With V trimmed by 6 bases and J by 7 bases, 9 bases remained unmatched. The CDR3 consists of 15 residues. The chain's CDR3 is CASSLTGGADQPQHF. As DNA, the CDR3 is TGTGCCAGCTCCCTGACAGGGGGCGCGGACCAGCCCCAGCATTTT. The full variable domain, its missing parts supplied by reference TRBV18 and TRBJ1-5, is NAGVMQNPRHLVRRRGQEARLRCSPMKGHSHVYWYRQLPEEGLKFMVYLQKENIIDESGMPKERFSAEFPKEGPSILRIQQVVRGDSAAYFCASSLTGGADQPQHFGDGTRLSIL.

This sequence joins TRBV5-1 and TRBJ1-3; perhaps TRBD1 as D (5 bases). Germline V CDR1 and CDR2: SGHRS, YFSETQ. V was shortened by 4 bases and J by 3 bases, with 14 bases between the two germline ends. The CDR3 length is 15 residues. The DNA of the CDR3 is TGCGCCAGCAGCCCGGACGGGACTTATGGAAACACCATATATTTT. It specifies CASSPDGTYGNTIYF.

CDR3 in amino acids: CASNRRDYNEQFF. CDR3 coding DNA: TGTGCCAGCAACAGGCGGGACTACAATGAGCAGTTCTTC. The chain carries TRBV2 and TRBJ2-1; weak D call: TRBD2 (6 bases). In germline, CDR1 is SNHLY, CDR2 FYNNEI. This CDR3 has 13 residues. V gave up 7 bases and J gave up 3 bases, with 10 bases separating them.

V and J are TRBV28 and TRBJ2-7; 8 bases are a match to TRBD1. V lost 2 bases, J lost 7 bases, and 4 bases stayed unmatched. Germline lookup yields CDR1 MDHEN and CDR2 SYDVKM. The CDR3 consists of 13 residues. CDR3 protein: CASSLQGAGEQYF. CDR3 sequence (DNA): TGTGCCAGCAGTTTACAGGGGGCTGGGGAGCAGTACTTC.

This rearrangement joins TRBV6-2 or TRBV6-3 to TRBJ1-1; no clear D. Trimming took 4 bases from V and 1 from J, leaving 10 bases between them. The CDR3 length is 14 residues. CDR1 and CDR2 from the germline V gene are MNHEY and SVGEGT. CDR3 sequence (DNA): TGTGCCAGCAGTTGGGCCCTACGGAACACTGAAGCTTTCTTT. It yields the protein CASSWALRNTEAFF.

The chain combines TRBV6-2 or TRBV6-3 with TRBJ2-3, with D uncertain. Trimming stripped 0 bases from V and 2 bases from J, with 9 bases between. The CDR3 is made up of 15 amino acids. Germline V lookup: CDR1 MNHEY, CDR2 SVGEGT. In DNA, the CDR3 is TGTGCCAGCAGTTACTCATCGAGTACCACAGATACGCAGTATTTT. It specifies CASSYSSSTTDTQYF.

In its sample, this clone is medium-sized. The CDR3 spells CASSYGIGYGYTF. CDR3 bases: TGTGCCAGCAGTTACGGGATAGGCTATGGCTACACCTTC. The chain recombines TRBV6-5 with TRBJ1-2; D gene uncertain. Trimming took 2 bases from V and 4 from J, leaving 8 bases between them. This CDR3 spans 13 amino acids. Germline V gene lookup returns CDR1 MNHEY and CDR2 SVGAGI.

In this sample, this clone turned up once. This chain links TRBV20-1 with TRBJ2-3, with D uncertain. CDR1 is DFQATT, CDR2 SNEGSKA, per germline (reference sequence). V was cut by 3 bases and J by 1 base, with 8 bases left in between. There are 13 residues in the CDR3. The CDR3 region has the DNA TGCAGTGCTAGTTACCGACGCACAGATACGCAGTATTTT. Amino acids: CSASYRRTDTQYF.

This clone turned up a few times. This chain uses TRBV10-3 with TRBJ2-4; the D is unclear. The germline V and J ends were trimmed by 8 bases and 5 bases, with 10 bases remaining between them. The CDR3 sequence is 12 residues long. CDR1 is ENHRY, CDR2 SYGVKD, per germline. The CDR3, as DNA: TGTGCCATCTTGGGCCCCCAAAACATTCAGTACTTC. This translates into CAILGPQNIQYF.

The chain is built from TRBV7-9 and TRBJ2-1; 11 bases fit TRBD2. Germline V gene sequence: CDR1 SEHNR, CDR2 FQNEAQ (reference sequence). The length of the CDR3 is 14 residues. V shed 9 bases, J shed 8 bases, and the junction held 9 bases outside the gene matches. CDR3 loop: CASWASGGLDEQFF. CDR3 coding DNA: TGTGCCAGTTGGGCTAGCGGGGGGTTAGATGAGCAGTTCTTC.

The chain joins TRBV5-1 to TRBJ2-1; no definite D call. Germline values: CDR1 SGHRS, CDR2 YFSETQ. V was clipped by 1 base and J by 0 bases, with 8 bases between them. This CDR3 region has 15 residues. The CDR3 sequence: CASSLTASSYNEQFF. CDR3 DNA: TGCGCCAGCAGCTTGACGGCGAGCTCCTACAATGAGCAGTTCTTC.

This rearrangement joins TRBV3-1 (or the pseudogene TRBV3-2) to TRBJ1-5; the D is unclear. Germline-derived CDR1 and CDR2 are LGHDT and YNNKEL (reference sequence). The V and J ends lost 1 base and 0 bases respectively, with 4 bases between them. The CDR3 extends over 14 amino acids. The CDR3 DNA is TGTGCCAGCAGCCAAGGGGATAGCAATCAGCCCCAGCATTTT. Protein product: CASSQGDSNQPQHF.